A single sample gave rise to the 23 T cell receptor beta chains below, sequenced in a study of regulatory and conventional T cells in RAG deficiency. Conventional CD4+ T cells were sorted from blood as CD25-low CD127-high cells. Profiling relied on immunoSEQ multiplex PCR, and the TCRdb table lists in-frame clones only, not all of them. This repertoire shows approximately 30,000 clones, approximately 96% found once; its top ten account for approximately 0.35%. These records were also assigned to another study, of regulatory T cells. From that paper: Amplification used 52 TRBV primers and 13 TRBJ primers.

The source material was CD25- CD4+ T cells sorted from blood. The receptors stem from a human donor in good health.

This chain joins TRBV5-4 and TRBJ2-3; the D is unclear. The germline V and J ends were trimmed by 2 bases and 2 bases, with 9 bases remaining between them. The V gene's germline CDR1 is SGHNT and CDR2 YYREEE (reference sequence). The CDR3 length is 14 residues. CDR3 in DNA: TGTGCCAGCAGCTTTGGCCGAAACACAGATACGCAGTATTTT. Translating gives CASSFGRNTDTQYF.

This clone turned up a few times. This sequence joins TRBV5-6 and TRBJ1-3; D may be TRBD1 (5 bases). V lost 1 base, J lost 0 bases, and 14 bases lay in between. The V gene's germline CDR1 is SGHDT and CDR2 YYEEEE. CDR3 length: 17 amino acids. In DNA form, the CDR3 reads TGTGCCAGCAGCTTGCATCCTCCCAGGGTCTCTGGAAACACCATATATTTT. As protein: CASSLHPPRVSGNTIYF.

This CDR3 is CASSPMRGEQYF. The CDR3, as DNA: TGTGCCAGCTCACCTATGCGGGGCGAGCAGTACTTC. This sequence joins TRBV18 and TRBJ2-7, with D possibly TRBD2 on 6 matching bases. The CDR3 is made up of 12 amino acids. From germline, CDR1 is KGHSH and CDR2 LQKENI. V gave up 3 bases and J gave up 6 bases, with 9 bases separating them.

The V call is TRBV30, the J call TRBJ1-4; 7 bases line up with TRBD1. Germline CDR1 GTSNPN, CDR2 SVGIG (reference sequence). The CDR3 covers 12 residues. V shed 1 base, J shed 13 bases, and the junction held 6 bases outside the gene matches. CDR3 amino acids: CAWSEQTGILFF. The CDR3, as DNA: TGTGCCTGGAGTGAACAGACAGGGATACTGTTTTTT.

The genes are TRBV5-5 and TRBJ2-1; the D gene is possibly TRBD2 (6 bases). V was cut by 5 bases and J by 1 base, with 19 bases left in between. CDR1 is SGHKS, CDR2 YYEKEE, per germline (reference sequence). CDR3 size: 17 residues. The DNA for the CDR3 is TGTGCCAGCAGGTCCCGTGTGTTTAGCGGTTCCTACAATGAGCAGTTCTTC. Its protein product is CASRSRVFSGSYNEQFF.

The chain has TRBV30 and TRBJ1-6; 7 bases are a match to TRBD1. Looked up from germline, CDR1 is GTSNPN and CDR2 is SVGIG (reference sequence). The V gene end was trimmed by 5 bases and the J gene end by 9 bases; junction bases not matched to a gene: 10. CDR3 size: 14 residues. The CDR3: CAWGTGDAISPLHF. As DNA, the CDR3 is TGTGCCTGGGGCACAGGGGATGCAATTTCACCCCTCCACTTT.

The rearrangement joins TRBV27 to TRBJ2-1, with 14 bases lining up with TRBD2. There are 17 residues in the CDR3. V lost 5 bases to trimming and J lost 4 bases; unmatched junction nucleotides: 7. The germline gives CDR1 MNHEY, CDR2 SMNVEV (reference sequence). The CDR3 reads CASSTRLAGGGYNEQFF. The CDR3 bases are TGTGCCAGCAGTACGAGACTAGCGGGGGGGGGTTACAATGAGCAGTTCTTC.

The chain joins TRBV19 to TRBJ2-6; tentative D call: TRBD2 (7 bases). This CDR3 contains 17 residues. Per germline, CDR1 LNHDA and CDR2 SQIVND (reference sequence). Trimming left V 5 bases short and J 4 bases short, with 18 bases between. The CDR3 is CASSPLGGATGANVLTF. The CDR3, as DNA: TGTGCCAGTAGTCCCTTGGGGGGGGCGACCGGGGCCAACGTCCTGACTTTC.

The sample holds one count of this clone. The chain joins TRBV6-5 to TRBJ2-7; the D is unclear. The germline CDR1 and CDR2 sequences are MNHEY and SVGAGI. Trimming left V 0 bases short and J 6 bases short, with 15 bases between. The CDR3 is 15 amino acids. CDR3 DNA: TGTGCCAGCAGTTACTCACGGCTAGTATCGGGCGAGCAGTACTTC. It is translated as CASSYSRLVSGEQYF.

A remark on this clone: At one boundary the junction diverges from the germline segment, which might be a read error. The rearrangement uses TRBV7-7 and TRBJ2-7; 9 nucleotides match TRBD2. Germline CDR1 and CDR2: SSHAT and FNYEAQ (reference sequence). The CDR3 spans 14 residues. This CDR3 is CASSPQAGGGEQYF. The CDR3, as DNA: TGTGCTAGCAGCCCCCAAGCGGGGGGAGGCGAGCAGTACTTC. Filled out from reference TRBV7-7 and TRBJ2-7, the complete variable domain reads GAGVSQSPRYKVTKRGQDVTLRCDPISSHATLYWYQQALGQGPEFLTYFNYEAQPDKSGLPSDRFSAERPEGSISTLTIQRTEQRDSAMYRCASSPQAGGGEQYFGPGTRLTVT.

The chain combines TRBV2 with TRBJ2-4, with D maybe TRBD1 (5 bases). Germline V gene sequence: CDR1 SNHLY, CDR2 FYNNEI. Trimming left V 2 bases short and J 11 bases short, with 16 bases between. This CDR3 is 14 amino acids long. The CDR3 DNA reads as TGTGCCAGCAGTGAATCGTCAGGGCGTGTATTTCAGTACTTC. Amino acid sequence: CASSESSGRVFQYF.

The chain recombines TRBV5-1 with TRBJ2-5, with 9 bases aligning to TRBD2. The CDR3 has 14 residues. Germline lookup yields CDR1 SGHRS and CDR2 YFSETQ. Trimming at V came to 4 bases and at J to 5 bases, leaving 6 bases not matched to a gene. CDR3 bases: TGCGCCAGCAGCACCCGCGGGGGGGACGAGACCCAGTACTTC. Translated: CASSTRGGDETQYF. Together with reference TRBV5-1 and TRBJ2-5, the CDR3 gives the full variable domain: KAGVTQTPRYLIKTRGQQVTLSCSPISGHRSVSWYQQTPGQGLQFLFEYFSETQRNKGNFPGRFSGRQFSNSRSEMNVSTLELGDSALYLCASSTRGGDETQYFGPGTRLLVL.

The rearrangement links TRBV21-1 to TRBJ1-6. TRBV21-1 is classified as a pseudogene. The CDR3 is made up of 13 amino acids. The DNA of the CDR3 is TGTGCCAGCAGCCCCGGGAGCGCCTGCGCCCTCCACTTT. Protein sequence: CASSPGSACALHF.

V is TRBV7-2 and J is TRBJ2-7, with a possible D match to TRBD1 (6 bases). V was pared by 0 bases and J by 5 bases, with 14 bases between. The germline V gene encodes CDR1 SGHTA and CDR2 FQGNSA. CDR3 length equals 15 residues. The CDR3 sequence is CASSLAPQGKNEQYF. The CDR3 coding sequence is TGTGCCAGCAGCTTAGCCCCCCAGGGGAAAAACGAGCAGTACTTC.

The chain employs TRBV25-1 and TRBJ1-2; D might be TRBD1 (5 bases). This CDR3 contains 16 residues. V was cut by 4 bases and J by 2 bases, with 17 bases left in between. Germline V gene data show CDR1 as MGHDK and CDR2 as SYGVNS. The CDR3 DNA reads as TGTGCCAGCAGTGCGGCGAACCAGGGAGGCAACTATGGCTACACCTTC. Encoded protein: CASSAANQGGNYGYTF.

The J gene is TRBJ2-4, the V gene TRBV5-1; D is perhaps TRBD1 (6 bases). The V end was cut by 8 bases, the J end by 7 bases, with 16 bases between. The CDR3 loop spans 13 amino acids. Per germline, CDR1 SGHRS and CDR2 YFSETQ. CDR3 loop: CASTPTTGNIQYF. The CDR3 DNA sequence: TGCGCCAGTACGCCCACTACAGGGAACATTCAGTACTTC.

The CDR3 region has the DNA TGCGCCAGCAGCTTGCAAGAGGCTCTCTATAATTCACCCCTCCACTTT. Protein sequence: CASSLQEALYNSPLHF. The chain links TRBV5-1 to TRBJ1-6; the D is unclear. Deletions cut 1 base from V and 3 bases from J, with 11 bases between. CDR1 and CDR2 (germline): SGHRS, YFSETQ. This CDR3 is 16 amino acids long.

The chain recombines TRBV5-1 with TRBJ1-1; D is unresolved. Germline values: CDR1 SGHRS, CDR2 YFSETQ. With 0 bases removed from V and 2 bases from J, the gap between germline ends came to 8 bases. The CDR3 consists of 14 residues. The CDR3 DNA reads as TGCGCCAGCAGCTTGGGTCCGGGAAACACTGAAGCTTTCTTT. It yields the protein CASSLGPGNTEAFF.

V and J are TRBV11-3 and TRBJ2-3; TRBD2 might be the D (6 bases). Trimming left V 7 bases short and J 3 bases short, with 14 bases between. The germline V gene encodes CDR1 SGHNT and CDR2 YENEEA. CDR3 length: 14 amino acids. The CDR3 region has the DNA TGTGCCAGCAAGGACGGAGGGAAAACAGATACGCAGTATTTT. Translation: CASKDGGKTDTQYF.

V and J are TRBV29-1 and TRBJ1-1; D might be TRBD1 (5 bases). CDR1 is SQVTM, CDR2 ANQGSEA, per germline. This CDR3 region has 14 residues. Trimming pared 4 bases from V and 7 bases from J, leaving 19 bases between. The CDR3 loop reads CSVVWGFGKGEAFF. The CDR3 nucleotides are TGCAGCGTTGTTTGGGGCTTTGGTAAGGGTGAAGCTTTCTTT.

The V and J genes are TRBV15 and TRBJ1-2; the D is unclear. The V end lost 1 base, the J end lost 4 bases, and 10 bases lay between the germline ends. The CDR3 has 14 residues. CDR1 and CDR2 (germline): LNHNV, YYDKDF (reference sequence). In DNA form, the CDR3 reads TGTGCCACCAGCAGAGTTCTGTCGAGCTATGGCTACACCTTC. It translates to CATSRVLSSYGYTF.

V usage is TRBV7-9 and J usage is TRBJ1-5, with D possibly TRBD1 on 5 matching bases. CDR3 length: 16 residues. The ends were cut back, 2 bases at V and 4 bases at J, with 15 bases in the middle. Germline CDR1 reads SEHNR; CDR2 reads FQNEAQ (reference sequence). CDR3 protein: CASSLFGQGINQPQHF. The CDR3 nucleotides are TGTGCCAGCAGCTTATTCGGTCAGGGAATAAATCAGCCCCAGCATTTT.

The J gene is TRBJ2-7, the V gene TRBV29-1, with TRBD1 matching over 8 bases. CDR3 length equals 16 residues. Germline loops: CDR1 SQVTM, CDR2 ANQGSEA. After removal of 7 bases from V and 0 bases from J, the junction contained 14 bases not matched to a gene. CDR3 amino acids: CSARRWGQGASYEQYF. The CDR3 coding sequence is TGCAGCGCTCGCCGGTGGGGGCAGGGGGCCTCCTACGAGCAGTACTTC.